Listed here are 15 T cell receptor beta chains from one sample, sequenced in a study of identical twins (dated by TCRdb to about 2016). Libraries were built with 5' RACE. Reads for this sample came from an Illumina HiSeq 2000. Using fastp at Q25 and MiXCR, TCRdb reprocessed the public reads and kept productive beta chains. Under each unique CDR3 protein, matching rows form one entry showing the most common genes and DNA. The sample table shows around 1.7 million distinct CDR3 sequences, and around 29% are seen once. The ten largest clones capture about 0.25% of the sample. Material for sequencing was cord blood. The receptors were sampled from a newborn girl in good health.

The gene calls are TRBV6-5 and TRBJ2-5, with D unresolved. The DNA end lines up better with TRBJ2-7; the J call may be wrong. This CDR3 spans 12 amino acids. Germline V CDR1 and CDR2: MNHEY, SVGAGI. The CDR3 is CASRPNYYEQYF. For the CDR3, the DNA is TGTGCCAGCCGCCCCAATTATTACGAGCAGTACTTC.

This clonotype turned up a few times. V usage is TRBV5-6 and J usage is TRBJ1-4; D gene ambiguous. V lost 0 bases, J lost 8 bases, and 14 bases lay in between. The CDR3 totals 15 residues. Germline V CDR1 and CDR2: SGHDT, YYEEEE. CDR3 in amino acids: CASSLVTARREKLFF. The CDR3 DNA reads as TGTGCCAGCAGCTTGGTTACAGCCCGGCGGGAAAAACTGTTTTTT.

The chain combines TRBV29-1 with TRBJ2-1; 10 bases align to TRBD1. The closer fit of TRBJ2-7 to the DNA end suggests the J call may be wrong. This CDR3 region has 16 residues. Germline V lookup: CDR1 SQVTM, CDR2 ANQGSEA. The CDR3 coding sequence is TGCAGCGTTGAGTCCCCCGGGACAGGGGCCTACAATGAGCAGTACTTC. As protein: CSVESPGTGAYNEQYF.

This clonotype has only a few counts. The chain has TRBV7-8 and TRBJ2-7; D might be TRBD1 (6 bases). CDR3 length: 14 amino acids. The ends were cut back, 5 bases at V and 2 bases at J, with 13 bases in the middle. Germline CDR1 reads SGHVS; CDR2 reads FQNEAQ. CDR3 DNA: TGTGCCAGCAGCCCGGGACACACTACCTACGAGCAGTACTTC. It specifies CASSPGHTTYEQYF.

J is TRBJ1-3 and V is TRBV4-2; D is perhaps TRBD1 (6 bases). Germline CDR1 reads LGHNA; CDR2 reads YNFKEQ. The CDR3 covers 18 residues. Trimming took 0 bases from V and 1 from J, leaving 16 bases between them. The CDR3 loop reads CASSQDRQGTRSGNTIYF. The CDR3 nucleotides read TGTGCCAGCAGCCAAGATCGGCAGGGGACGCGTTCTGGAAACACCATATATTTT.

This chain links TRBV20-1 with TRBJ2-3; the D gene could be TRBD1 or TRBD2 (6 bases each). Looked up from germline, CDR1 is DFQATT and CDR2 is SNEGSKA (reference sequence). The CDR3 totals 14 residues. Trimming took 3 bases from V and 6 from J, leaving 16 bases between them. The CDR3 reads CSASGSGAGDTQYF. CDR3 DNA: TGCAGTGCTAGTGGCTCGGGGGCTGGGGATACGCAGTATTTT.

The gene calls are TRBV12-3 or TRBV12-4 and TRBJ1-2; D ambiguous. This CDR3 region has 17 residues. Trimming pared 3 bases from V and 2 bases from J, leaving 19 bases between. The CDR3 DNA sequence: TGTGCCAGCAGTTTTGGGCACCTAATACGTTCCAACTATGGCTACACCTTC. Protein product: CASSFGHLIRSNYGYTF.

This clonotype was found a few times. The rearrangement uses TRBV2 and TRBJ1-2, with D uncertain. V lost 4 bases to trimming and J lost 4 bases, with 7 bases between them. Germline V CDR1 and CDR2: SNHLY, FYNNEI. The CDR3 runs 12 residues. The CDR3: CASSVEIYGYTF. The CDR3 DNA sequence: TGTGCCAGCAGTGTTGAGATCTATGGCTACACCTTC. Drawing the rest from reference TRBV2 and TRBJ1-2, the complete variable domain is EPEVTQTPSHQVTQMGQEVILRCVPISNHLYFYWYRQILGQKVEFLVSFYNNEISEKSEIFDDQFSVERPDGSNFTLKIRSTKLEDSAMYFCASSVEIYGYTFGSGTRLTVV.

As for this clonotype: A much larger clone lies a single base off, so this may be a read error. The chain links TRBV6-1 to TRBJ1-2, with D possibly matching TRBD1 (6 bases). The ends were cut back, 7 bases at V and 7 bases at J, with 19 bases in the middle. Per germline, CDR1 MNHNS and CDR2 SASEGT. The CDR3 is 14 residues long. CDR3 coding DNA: TGTGCCAGCACCAACCGGGGGCAGTACTGTGGCTACACCTTC. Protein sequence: CASTNRGQYCGYTF.

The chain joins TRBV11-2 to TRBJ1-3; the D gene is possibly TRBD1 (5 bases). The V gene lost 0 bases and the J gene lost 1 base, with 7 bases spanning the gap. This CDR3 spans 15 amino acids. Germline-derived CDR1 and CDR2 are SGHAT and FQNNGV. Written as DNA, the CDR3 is TGTGCCAGCAGCTTAGATGGACAATCTGGAAACACCATATATTTT. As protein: CASSLDGQSGNTIYF.

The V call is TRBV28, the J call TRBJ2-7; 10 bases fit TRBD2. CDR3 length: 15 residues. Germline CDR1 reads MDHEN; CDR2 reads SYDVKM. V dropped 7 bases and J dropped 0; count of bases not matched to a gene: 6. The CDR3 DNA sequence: TGTGCCAGCACTTCCGCTAGCGGGAGCTCCTACGAGCAGTACTTC. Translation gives CASTSASGSSYEQYF.

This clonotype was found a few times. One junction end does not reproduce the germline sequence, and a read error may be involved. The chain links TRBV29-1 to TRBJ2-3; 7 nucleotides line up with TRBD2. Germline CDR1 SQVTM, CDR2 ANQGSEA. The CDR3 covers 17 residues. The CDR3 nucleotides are TGCTGCGTTGAGCCAGACTTTTTGGCGGGGGAGAGAGATACGCAGTATTTT. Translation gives CCVEPDFLAGERDTQYF.

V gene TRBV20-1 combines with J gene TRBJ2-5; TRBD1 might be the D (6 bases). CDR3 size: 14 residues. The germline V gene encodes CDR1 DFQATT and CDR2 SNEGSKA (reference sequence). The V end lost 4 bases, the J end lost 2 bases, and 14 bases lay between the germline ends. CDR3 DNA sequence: TGCAGTGCTACGCCTAAGGGGGAACAAGAGACCCAGTACTTC. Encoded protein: CSATPKGEQETQYF.

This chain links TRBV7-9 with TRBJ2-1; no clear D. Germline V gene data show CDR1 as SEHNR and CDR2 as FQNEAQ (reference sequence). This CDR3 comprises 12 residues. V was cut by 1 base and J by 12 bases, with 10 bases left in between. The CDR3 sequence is CASSLVRPGQFF. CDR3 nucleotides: TGTGCCAGCAGCTTAGTCCGACCCGGGCAGTTCTTC. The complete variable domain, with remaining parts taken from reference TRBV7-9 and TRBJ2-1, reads DTGVSQNPRHKITKRGQNVTFRCDPISEHNRLYWYRQTLGQGPEFLTYFQNEAQLEKSRLLSDRFSAERPKGSFSTLEIQRTEQGDSAMYLCASSLVRPGQFFGPGTRLTVL.

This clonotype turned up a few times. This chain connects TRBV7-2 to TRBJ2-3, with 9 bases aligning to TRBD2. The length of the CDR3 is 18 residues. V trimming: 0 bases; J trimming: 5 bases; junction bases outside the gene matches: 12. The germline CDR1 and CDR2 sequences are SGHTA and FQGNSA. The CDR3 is CASSLAGGGGAGGDTQYF. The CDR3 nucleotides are TGTGCCAGCAGCTTAGCAGGTGGCGGGGGGGCCGGTGGAGATACGCAGTATTTT.